The 3 T cell receptor beta chains given below trace back to one sample, sequenced in a study of T cell changes during pregnancy in multiple sclerosis. Clones were sequenced by immunoSEQ multiplex PCR, and TCRdb holds only the in-frame ones, with some missing. The table has approximately 90,000 clones, approximately 92% seen once; the top ten hold approximately 2.2%. The specimen was peripheral blood, collected after pregnancy. Every receptor here comes from a female donor with multiple sclerosis, enrolled in a pregnancy study.

The chain joins TRBV6-5 to TRBJ2-1, with TRBD1 matching over 9 bases. CDR1 and CDR2 (germline): MNHEY, SVGAGI. The CDR3 consists of 16 residues. Germline trimming cut 2 bases from V and 4 bases from J; bases unmatched to any gene: 6. CDR3 protein: CASSYVGTGIYNEQFF. Here the CDR3 DNA reads TGTGCCAGCAGTTACGTTGGGACAGGGATTTACAATGAGCAGTTCTTC.

This chain joins TRBV11-3 and TRBJ2-3; the match to TRBD2 covers 8 bases. The V gene end was trimmed by 1 base and the J gene end by 3 bases; junction bases not matched to a gene: 9. Germline CDR1 reads SGHNT; CDR2 reads YENEEA. This CDR3 contains 17 residues. In nucleotides, the CDR3 is TGTGCCAGCAGCTTAGCCACGGCGGGGGGTGGGACAGATACGCAGTATTTT. This encodes CASSLATAGGGTDTQYF.

The chain is built from TRBV27 and TRBJ2-1, with no clear D. Germline CDR1 and CDR2: MNHEY and SMNVEV (reference sequence). The CDR3 contains 13 residues. V was pared by 3 bases and J by 8 bases, with 11 bases between. CDR3 nucleotide sequence: TGTGCCAGCAGTTTCGGGTCCCTATATGAGCAGTTCTTC. Amino acid sequence: CASSFGSLYEQFF.